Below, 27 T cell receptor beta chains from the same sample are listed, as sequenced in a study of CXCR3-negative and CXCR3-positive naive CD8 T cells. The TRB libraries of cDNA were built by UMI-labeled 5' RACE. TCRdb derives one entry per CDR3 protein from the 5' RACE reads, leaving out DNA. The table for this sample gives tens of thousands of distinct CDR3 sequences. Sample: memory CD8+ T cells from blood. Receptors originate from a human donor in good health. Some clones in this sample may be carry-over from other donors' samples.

The CDR3 spells CASSSKQGHEQYF. This chain links TRBV7-3 with TRBJ2-7; checking the TCRdb D call of TRBD1 is not possible without DNA. CDR1 SGHTA and CDR2 FQGTGA come from the germline V gene. The CDR3 is 13 amino acids.

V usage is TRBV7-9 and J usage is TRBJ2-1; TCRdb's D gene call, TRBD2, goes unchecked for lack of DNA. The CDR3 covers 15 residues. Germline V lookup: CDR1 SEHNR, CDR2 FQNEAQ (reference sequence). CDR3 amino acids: CASAPVSGRADEQFF.

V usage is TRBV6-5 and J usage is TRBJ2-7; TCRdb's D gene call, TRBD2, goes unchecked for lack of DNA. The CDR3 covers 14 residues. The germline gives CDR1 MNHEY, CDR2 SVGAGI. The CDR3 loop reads CASSKRGGQNEQYF.

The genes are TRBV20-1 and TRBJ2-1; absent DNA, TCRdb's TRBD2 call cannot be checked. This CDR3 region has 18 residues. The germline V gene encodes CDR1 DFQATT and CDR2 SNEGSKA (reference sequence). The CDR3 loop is CSGRPGLAGGKSYNEQFF.

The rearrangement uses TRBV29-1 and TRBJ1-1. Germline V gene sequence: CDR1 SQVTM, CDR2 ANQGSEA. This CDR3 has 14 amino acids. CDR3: CSVDSRGLVTEAFF.

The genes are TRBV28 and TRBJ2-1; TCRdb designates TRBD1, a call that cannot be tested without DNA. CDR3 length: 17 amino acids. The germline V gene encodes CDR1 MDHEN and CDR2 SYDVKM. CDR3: CASSSQGLSILHNEQFF.

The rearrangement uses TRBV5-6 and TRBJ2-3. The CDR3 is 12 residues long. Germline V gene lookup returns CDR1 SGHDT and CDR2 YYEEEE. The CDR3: CASKGSQDTQYF.

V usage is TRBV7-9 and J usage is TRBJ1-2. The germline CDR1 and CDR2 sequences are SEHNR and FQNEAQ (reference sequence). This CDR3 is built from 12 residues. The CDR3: CASSHLNYGYTF.

The CDR3 region is CASSIGGDTEAFF. The gene calls are TRBV5-6 and TRBJ1-1. In germline, CDR1 is SGHDT, CDR2 YYEEEE. The CDR3 runs to 13 residues.

The CDR3 sequence: CASSPPGGGAAEQFF. J is TRBJ2-1 and V is TRBV7-9; the D gene TCRdb calls, TRBD1, cannot be checked with no DNA. The length of the CDR3 is 15 residues. Germline CDR1 reads SEHNR; CDR2 reads FQNEAQ (reference sequence).

The CDR3 protein is CASSLGLAGGTGELFF. The chain links TRBV5-6 to TRBJ2-2; TCRdb selects TRBD2, and the lack of DNA leaves this call unchecked. The CDR3 has 16 residues. Germline CDR1 is SGHDT and CDR2 is YYEEEE.

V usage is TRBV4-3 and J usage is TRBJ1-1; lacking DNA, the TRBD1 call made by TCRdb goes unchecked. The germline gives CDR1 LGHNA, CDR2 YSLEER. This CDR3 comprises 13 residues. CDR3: CASSQDRTSEAFF.

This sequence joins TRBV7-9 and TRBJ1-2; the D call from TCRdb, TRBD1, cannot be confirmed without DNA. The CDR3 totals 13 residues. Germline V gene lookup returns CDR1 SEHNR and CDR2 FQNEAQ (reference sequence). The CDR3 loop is CASSKFGGFGYTF.

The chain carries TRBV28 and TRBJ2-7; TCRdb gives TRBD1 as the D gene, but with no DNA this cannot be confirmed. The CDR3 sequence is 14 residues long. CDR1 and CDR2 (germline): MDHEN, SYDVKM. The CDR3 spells CASTWTGSSYEQYF.

The CDR3 sequence is CSVELGNEQYF. This chain uses TRBV29-1 with TRBJ2-7. The CDR3 extends over 11 amino acids. CDR1 is SQVTM and CDR2 is ANQGSEA in the germline V gene.

CDR3 residues: CASVWGLAGDQETQYF. The gene calls are TRBV12-5 and TRBJ2-5; checking the TCRdb D call of TRBD2 is not possible without DNA. Germline V gene data show CDR1 as LGHNT and CDR2 as FRNRAP. This CDR3 comprises 16 residues.

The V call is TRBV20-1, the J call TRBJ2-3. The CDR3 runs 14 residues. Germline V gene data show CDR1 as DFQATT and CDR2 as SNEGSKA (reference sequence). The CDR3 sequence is CSAREASGWDTQYF.

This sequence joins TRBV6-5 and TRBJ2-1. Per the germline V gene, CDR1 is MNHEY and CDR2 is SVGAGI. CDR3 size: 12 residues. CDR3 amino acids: CASSSVGNEQFF.

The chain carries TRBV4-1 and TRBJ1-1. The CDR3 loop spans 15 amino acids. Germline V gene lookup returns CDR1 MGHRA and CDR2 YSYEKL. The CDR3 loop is CASSQDLVVITEAFF.

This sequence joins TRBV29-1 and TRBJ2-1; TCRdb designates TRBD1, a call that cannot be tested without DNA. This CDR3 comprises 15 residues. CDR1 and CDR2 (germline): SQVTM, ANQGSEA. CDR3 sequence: CSVELLGQGYNEQFF.

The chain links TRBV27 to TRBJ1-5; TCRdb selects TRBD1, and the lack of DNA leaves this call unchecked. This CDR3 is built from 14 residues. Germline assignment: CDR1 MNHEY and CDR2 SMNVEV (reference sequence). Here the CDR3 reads CATARQGSNQPQHF.

CDR3 residues: CASSAYRANTEAFF. The rearrangement uses TRBV5-1 and TRBJ1-1; absent DNA, TCRdb's TRBD1 call cannot be checked. Looked up from germline, CDR1 is SGHRS and CDR2 is YFSETQ. This CDR3 contains 14 residues.

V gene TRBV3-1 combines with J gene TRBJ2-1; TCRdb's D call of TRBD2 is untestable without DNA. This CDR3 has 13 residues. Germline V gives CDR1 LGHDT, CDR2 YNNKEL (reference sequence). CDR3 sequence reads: CASSHRGGNEQFF.

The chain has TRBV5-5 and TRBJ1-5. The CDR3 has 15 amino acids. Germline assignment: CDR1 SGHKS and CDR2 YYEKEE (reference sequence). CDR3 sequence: CASSPAEGSNQPQHF.

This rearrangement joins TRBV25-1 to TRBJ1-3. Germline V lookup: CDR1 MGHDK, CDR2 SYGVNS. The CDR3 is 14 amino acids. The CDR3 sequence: CASSEEQTGNTIYF.

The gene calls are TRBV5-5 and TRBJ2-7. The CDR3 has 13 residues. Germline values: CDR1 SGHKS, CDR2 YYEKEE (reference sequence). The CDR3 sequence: CASSGGGTYEQYF.

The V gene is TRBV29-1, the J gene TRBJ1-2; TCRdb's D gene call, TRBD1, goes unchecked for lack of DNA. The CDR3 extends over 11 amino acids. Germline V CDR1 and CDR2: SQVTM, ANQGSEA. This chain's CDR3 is CSVEEDSGYTF.